This passage covers 26 T cell receptor beta chains from one sample sequenced in a study of T-cell reconstitution after alpha-beta-depleted transplantation in children. Unique molecular identifiers were incorporated during preparation of the TCRbeta library. TCRdb itself ran the PCR reads through MiXCR, one entry per CDR3 protein. Of hundreds of thousands of distinct CDR3 sequences in the sample, approximately 19% were seen once. Sequenced material: PBMCs, mostly from graft donor cells, taken 360 days after TCRalphabeta/CD19-depleted stem cell transplant. The receptor source for this set is a male patient under 10 years old who had a stem cell transplant for acute lymphoblastic leukemia, so the T cells may come from the graft donor.

This clonotype has just a few counts. The rearrangement uses TRBV15 and TRBJ2-2; 9 bases fit TRBD1. The CDR3 extends over 16 amino acids. Germline V gene data show CDR1 as LNHNV and CDR2 as YYDKDF (reference sequence). The J segment lost 2 bases and the V segment lost 4 bases, leaving 5 bases of the junction unmatched. Here the CDR3 reads CATSTRTGENTGELFF. For the CDR3, the DNA is TGTGCCACCAGCACCCGGACAGGGGAAAACACCGGGGAGCTGTTTTTT. The variable domain in full, with the rest retrieved from reference TRBV15 and TRBJ2-2, is DAMVIQNPRYQVTQFGKPVTLSCSQTLNHNVMYWYQQKSSQAPKLLFHYYDKDFNNEADTPDNFQSRRPNTSFCFLDIRSPGLGDTAMYLCATSTRTGENTGELFFGEGSRLTVL.

Ten or more counts support this clonotype. The chain employs TRBV7-8 and TRBJ2-5, with TRBD2 identical over 8 bases. Germline V CDR1 and CDR2: SGHVS, FQNEAQ. The CDR3 sequence is 16 residues long. The junction had 11 bases not matched to a gene; V was cut back by 3 bases and J by 5 bases. CDR3 in amino acids: CASSLGAGEGLETQYF. The CDR3 DNA reads TGTGCCAGCAGCTTGGGAGCGGGGGAAGGTTTGGAGACCCAGTACTTC.

This clonotype was picked up a small number of times. The CDR3 protein is CASSQLPANTEAFF. In DNA form, the CDR3 reads TGCGCCAGCAGCCAATTGCCTGCGAACACTGAAGCTTTCTTT. J is TRBJ1-1 and V is TRBV4-1, with D hard to call. CDR1 and CDR2 from the germline V gene are MGHRA and YSYEKL. The CDR3 runs 14 residues. V shed 2 bases and J shed 1 base, with 8 bases lying between them.

The chain joins TRBV3-1 to TRBJ1-1; D is uncertain. Trimming left V 3 bases short and J 6 bases short, with 20 bases between. Looked up from germline, CDR1 is LGHDT and CDR2 is YNNKEL (reference sequence). This CDR3 is 16 amino acids long. CDR3 loop: CASSQIRSSAYSEAFF. The CDR3 DNA reads TGTGCCAGCAGCCAGATTCGGTCATCGGCGTATTCTGAAGCTTTCTTT.

The CDR3: CASSSLYGRDGTDTQYF. The CDR3 bases are TGTGCCAGCAGTTCCCTTTACGGGAGGGATGGGACAGATACGCAGTATTTT. The chain recombines TRBV28 with TRBJ2-3; 8 nucleotides align to TRBD2. The ends lost 4 bases at V and 3 bases at J; junction bases unmatched: 12. Germline V gene sequence: CDR1 MDHEN, CDR2 SYDVKM. The CDR3 contains 17 residues.

The V call is TRBV4-3, the J call TRBJ2-5; D not resolved. This CDR3 is 12 amino acids long. The ends were cut back, 2 bases at V and 5 bases at J, with 6 bases in the middle. In germline, CDR1 is LGHNA, CDR2 YSLEER. CDR3 protein: CASSQNRETQYF. Here the CDR3 DNA reads TGCGCCAGCAGCCAAAATAGGGAGACCCAGTACTTC.

This clonotype has ten or more counts. The chain combines TRBV12-3 or TRBV12-4 with TRBJ2-7; the D gene is possibly TRBD1 (5 bases). The CDR3 sequence is 14 residues long. V lost 6 bases, J lost 4 bases, and 16 bases lay in between. The CDR3: CASSPGALAYEQYF. CDR3 nucleotides: TGTGCCAGCAGCCCTGGGGCTCTGGCTTACGAGCAGTACTTC.

This clonotype was counted a few times. The chain joins TRBV28 to TRBJ1-1; a weak D match, TRBD1 (6 bases). The CDR3 covers 15 residues. Per the germline V gene, CDR1 is MDHEN and CDR2 is SYDVKM. With 1 base removed from V and 4 bases from J, the gap between germline ends came to 13 bases. CDR3 loop: CASSLLGGGVTEAFF. For the CDR3, the DNA is TGTGCCAGCAGTTTATTGGGGGGCGGGGTCACTGAAGCTTTCTTT.

This clonotype was counted only a few times. This chain links TRBV7-2 with TRBJ2-5, with D perhaps matching TRBD1 (6 bases). Germline V CDR1 and CDR2: SGHTA, FQGNSA. The CDR3 is 16 amino acids. V was clipped by 7 bases and J by 5 bases, with 23 bases between them. CDR3 DNA sequence: TGTGCCAGCATCAAAGAGGGGATACTAAGGGGGGAGACCCAGTACTTC. Protein product: CASIKEGILRGETQYF.

The count of this clonotype is one. Germline and junction disagree at one end, which may indicate a read error. This chain connects TRBV6-4 to TRBJ2-5, with D unresolved. This CDR3 is 13 amino acids long. Germline lookup yields CDR1 MRHNA and CDR2 SNTAGT. The CDR3 region has the DNA TGTGCCAGCGATCGGCAGGAACAAGATACCCAGTACTTC. Translating it yields CASDRQEQDTQYF.

This chain connects TRBV2 to TRBJ2-2, with TRBD1 matching 7 bases. The germline V gene has CDR1 SNHLY and CDR2 FYNNEI. CDR3 length: 16 amino acids. Trimming took 11 bases from V and 1 from J; bases not matched to a gene: 13. CDR3 nucleotide sequence: TGTGCCTTCTGCTTATGGCAGGGGGTGAACACCGGGGAGCTGTTTTTT. This translates into CAFCLWQGVNTGELFF.

This clonotype has a count of ten or more. V usage is TRBV19 and J usage is TRBJ1-5; no firm D call. CDR3 size: 10 residues. The V end lost 11 bases, the J end lost 7 bases, and 9 bases lay between the germline ends. In germline, CDR1 is LNHDA, CDR2 SQIVND (reference sequence). The CDR3 is CAVGGQPQHF. The CDR3 DNA is TGTGCCGTGGGTGGGCAGCCCCAGCATTTT. Drawing the rest from reference TRBV19 and TRBJ1-5, the complete variable domain is DGGITQSPKYLFRKEGQNVTLSCEQNLNHDAMYWYRQDPGQGLRLIYYSQIVNDFQKGDIAEGYSVSREKKESFPLTVTSAQKNPTAFYLCAVGGQPQHFGDGTRLSIL.

The chain joins TRBV12-3 or TRBV12-4 to TRBJ1-4; possible D gene TRBD1, 5 bases. This CDR3 comprises 18 residues. V lost 6 bases and J lost 0, with 20 bases in between. The CDR3: CASSLPPGRRATNEKLFF. CDR3 DNA: TGTGCCAGCAGCCTACCTCCGGGACGGCGAGCAACTAATGAAAAACTGTTTTTT.

This clonotype was seen at least ten times. The rearrangement links TRBV10-2 to TRBJ2-7; 7 bases match TRBD1. The CDR3 sequence is 13 residues long. J lost 4 bases, V lost 5 bases, and 5 bases had no gene match. From germline, CDR1 is WSHSY and CDR2 SAAADI. CDR3 in amino acids: CASSTGTAYEQYF. The CDR3 DNA reads TGCGCCAGCAGTACCGGGACAGCATACGAGCAGTACTTC.

This clonotype was recorded a few times. The genes are TRBV12-3 or TRBV12-4 and TRBJ2-3, with 8 bases that match TRBD1. This CDR3 comprises 15 residues. Trimming took 3 bases from V and 5 from J; bases not matched to a gene: 7. The CDR3 DNA reads as TGTGCCAGCAGTTTTTGGCGGACAGGGAAAGATACGCAGTATTTT. Amino acid sequence: CASSFWRTGKDTQYF.

This clonotype has ten or more counts. The chain couples TRBV5-1 to TRBJ2-5; 10 nucleotides line up with TRBD1. CDR1 and CDR2 (germline): SGHRS, YFSETQ. Trimming removed 3 bases from V and 9 bases from J; junction bases left unmatched: 2. The CDR3 totals 12 residues. The CDR3 protein is CASSSDRGPQYF. CDR3 DNA sequence: TGCGCCAGCAGCTCCGACAGGGGGCCCCAGTACTTC.

The V gene is TRBV25-1, the J gene TRBJ2-7, with 7 bases aligning to TRBD2. With 2 bases clipped from V and 2 bases from J, the junction kept 9 bases outside the gene matches. Per germline, CDR1 MGHDK and CDR2 SYGVNS. The CDR3 totals 16 residues. CDR3 in amino acids: CASSEDKRELPYEQYF. For the CDR3, the DNA is TGTGCCAGCAGTGAAGACAAGCGGGAATTGCCCTACGAGCAGTACTTC.

The chain employs TRBV5-1 and TRBJ1-2, with 7 bases that match TRBD1. The junction had 10 bases not matched to a gene; V was cut back by 0 bases and J by 5 bases. Germline V CDR1 and CDR2: SGHRS, YFSETQ. The CDR3 contains 16 residues. In DNA form, the CDR3 reads TGCGCCAGCAGCTTGGTACGCCCCGGGACAGAATATGGCTACACCTTC. Its translation is CASSLVRPGTEYGYTF.

The V gene is TRBV12-3 or TRBV12-4, the J gene TRBJ1-5; 10 bases match TRBD1. Trimming cost V 5 bases and J 0 bases; bases outside gene matches: 7. The CDR3 consists of 17 residues. CDR3 loop: CASSGQGVGRSNQPQHF. The CDR3 DNA reads as TGTGCCAGCAGTGGACAGGGGGTTGGCCGTAGCAATCAGCCCCAGCATTTT.

This chain connects TRBV13 to TRBJ2-1; no firm D call. The ends were cut back, 5 bases at V and 0 bases at J, with 14 bases in the middle. Germline CDR1 PRHDT, CDR2 FYEKMQ (reference sequence). The CDR3 extends over 16 amino acids. The CDR3 here is CASSPPAWGSYNEQFF. The CDR3 DNA reads TGTGCCAGCAGCCCCCCCGCATGGGGCTCCTACAATGAGCAGTTCTTC. The entire variable domain, with the rest obtained from reference TRBV13 and TRBJ2-1, is as follows: AAGVIQSPRHLIKEKRETATLKCYPIPRHDTVYWYQQGPGQDPQFLISFYEKMQSDKGSIPDRFSAQQFSDYHSELNMSSLELGDSALYFCASSPPAWGSYNEQFFGPGTRLTVL.

The CDR3 nucleotides read TGCGCCAGCAGCCAAGGGCAAGGGTCTGGAAACACCATATATTTT. Its translation: CASSQGQGSGNTIYF. The chain links TRBV4-3 to TRBJ1-3; no clear D. The V and J ends lost 1 base and 1 base respectively, with 8 bases between them. The germline V gene encodes CDR1 LGHNA and CDR2 YSLEER. The CDR3 sequence is 15 residues long.

The gene calls are TRBV6-1 and TRBJ2-1, with 7 bases that match TRBD1. V trimming: 8 bases; J trimming: 8 bases; junction bases outside the gene matches: 12. The CDR3 loop spans 14 amino acids. Per the germline V gene, CDR1 is MNHNS and CDR2 is SASEGT. CDR3 sequence reads: CASGTLDRRDEQFF. CDR3 nucleotides: TGTGCCAGCGGCACCCTGGACAGGCGCGATGAGCAGTTCTTC.

The chain carries TRBV10-1 and TRBJ1-3; D gene uncertain. Germline V lookup: CDR1 WNHNN, CDR2 SYGVQD (reference sequence). Trimming shortened V by 8 bases and J by 0 bases, and 5 bases separated the two germline ends. The CDR3 runs 12 residues. In nucleotides, the CDR3 is TGCGCCAGCGGTGGCTCTGGAAACACCATATATTTT. Protein: CASGGSGNTIYF.

This clonotype was counted only a few times. This chain links TRBV12-3 or TRBV12-4 with TRBJ1-4; a possible D gene is TRBD1 (5 bases). V gave up 5 bases and J gave up 4 bases, with 14 bases separating them. The CDR3 is 15 amino acids. CDR3 residues: CASSPRTSRNEKLFF. The CDR3 DNA sequence: TGTGCCAGCAGTCCTCGGACATCACGTAATGAAAAACTGTTTTTT.

In its sample, this clonotype was seen a few times. The chain is built from TRBV7-9 and TRBJ2-1, with 7 bases lining up with TRBD2. CDR1 is SEHNR and CDR2 is FQNEAQ in the germline V gene (reference sequence). There are 12 residues in the CDR3. V lost 5 bases to trimming and J lost 10 bases; unmatched junction nucleotides: 5. Written as DNA, the CDR3 is TGTGCCAGCAGCAGTAGGGACTACGAGCAGTTCTTC. It translates to CASSSRDYEQFF.

This chain uses TRBV29-1 with TRBJ2-7; 7 bases map to TRBD1. Looked up from germline, CDR1 is SQVTM and CDR2 is ANQGSEA. The trim removed 4 bases at V and 2 bases at J, leaving 8 bases unmatched. The CDR3 sequence is 14 residues long. For the CDR3, the DNA is TGCAGCGTTGTCGGACAGGCTATCACCTACGAGCAGTACTTC. This sequence encodes CSVVGQAITYEQYF.